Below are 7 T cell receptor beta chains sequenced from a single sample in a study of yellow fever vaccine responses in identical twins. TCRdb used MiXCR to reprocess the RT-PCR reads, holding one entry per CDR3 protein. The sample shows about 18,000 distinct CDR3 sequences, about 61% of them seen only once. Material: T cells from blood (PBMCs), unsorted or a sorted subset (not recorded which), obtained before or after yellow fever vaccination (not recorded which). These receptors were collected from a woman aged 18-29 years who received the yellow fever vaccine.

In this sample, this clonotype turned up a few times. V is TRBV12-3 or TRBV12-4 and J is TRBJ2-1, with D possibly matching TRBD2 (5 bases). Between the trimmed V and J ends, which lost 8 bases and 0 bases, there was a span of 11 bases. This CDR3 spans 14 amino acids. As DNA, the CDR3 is TGTGCCAGCCGGCTAGCTGACTCCTACAATGAGCAGTTCTTC. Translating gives CASRLADSYNEQFF.

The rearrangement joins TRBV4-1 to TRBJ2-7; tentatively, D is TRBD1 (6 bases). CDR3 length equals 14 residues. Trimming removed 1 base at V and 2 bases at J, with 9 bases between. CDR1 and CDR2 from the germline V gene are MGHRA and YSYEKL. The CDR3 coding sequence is TGCGCCAGCAGCCAAGTGGGACAACCCTACGAGCAGTACTTC. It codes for CASSQVGQPYEQYF.

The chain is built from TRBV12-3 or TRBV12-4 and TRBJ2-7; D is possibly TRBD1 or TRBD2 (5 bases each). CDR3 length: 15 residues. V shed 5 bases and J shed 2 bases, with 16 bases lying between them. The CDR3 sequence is CASSTPGDEAYEQYV. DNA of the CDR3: TGTGCCAGCAGTACCCCCGGGGACGAAGCCTACGAGCAGTACGTC.

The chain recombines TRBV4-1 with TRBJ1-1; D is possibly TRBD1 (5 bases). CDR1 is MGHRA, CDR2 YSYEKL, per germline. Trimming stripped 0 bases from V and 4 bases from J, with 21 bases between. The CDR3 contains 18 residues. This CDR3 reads CASSQDQWRRVGGTEAFF. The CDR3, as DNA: TGCGCCAGCAGCCAAGATCAGTGGAGGAGGGTGGGGGGCACTGAAGCTTTCTTT.

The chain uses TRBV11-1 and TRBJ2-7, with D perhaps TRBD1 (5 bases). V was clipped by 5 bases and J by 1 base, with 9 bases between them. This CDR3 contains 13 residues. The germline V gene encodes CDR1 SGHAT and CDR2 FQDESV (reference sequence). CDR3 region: CASSTWTSYEQYF. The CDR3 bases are TGTGCCAGCAGCACGTGGACATCCTACGAGCAGTACTTC. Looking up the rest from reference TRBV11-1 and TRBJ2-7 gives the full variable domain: EAEVAQSPRYKITEKSQAVAFWCDPISGHATLYWYRQILGQGPELLVQFQDESVVDDSQLPKDRFSAERLKGVDSTLKIQPAELGDSAMYLCASSTWTSYEQYFGPGTRLTVT.

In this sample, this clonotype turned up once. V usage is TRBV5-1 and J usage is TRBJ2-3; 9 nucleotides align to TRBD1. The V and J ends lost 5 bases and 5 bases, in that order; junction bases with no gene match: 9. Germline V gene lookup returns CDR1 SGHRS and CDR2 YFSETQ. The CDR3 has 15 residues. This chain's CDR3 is CASSTDRGGGDTQYF. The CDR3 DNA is TGCGCCAGCAGTACGGACAGGGGTGGGGGAGATACGCAGTATTTT. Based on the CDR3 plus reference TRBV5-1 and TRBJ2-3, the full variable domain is KAGVTQTPRYLIKTRGQQVTLSCSPISGHRSVSWYQQTPGQGLQFLFEYFSETQRNKGNFPGRFSGRQFSNSRSEMNVSTLELGDSALYLCASSTDRGGGDTQYFGPGTRLTVL.

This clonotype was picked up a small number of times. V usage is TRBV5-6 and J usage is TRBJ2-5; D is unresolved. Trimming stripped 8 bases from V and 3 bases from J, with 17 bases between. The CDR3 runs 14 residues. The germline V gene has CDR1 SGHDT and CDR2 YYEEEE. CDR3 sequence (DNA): TGTGCCAGTTCGATACTGGGCTCGAAAGAGACCCAGTACTTC. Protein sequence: CASSILGSKETQYF.